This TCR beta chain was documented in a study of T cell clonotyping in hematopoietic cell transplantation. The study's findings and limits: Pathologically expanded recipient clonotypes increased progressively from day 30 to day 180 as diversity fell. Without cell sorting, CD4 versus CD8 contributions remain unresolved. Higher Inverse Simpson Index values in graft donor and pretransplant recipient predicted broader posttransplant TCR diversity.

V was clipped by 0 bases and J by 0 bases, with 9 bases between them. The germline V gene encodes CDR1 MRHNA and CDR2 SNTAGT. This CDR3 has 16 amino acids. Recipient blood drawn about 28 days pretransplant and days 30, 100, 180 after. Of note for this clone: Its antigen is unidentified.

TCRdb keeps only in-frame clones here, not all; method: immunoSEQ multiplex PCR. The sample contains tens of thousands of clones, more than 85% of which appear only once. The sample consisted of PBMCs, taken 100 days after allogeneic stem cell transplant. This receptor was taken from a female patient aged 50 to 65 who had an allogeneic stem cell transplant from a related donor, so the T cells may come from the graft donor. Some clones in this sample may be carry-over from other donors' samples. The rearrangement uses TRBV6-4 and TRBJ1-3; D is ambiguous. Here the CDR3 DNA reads TGTGCCAGCAGTGACTCTCTTCCGAGCTCTGGAAACACCATATATTTT. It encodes CASSDSLPSSGNTIYF.